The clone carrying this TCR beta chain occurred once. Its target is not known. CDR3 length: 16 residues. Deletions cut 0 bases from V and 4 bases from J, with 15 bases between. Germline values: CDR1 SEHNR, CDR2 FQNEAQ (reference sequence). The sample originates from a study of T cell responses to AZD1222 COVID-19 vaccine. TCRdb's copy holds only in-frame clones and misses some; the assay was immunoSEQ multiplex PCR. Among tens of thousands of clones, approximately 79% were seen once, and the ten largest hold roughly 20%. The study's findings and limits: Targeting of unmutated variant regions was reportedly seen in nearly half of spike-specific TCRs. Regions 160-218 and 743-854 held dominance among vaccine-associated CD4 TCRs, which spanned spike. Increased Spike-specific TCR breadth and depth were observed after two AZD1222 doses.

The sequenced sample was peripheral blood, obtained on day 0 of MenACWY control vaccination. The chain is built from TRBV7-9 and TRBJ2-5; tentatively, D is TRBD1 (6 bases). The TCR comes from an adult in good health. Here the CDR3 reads CASSLAGHAFRETQYF. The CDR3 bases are TGTGCCAGCAGCTTAGCGGGACACGCTTTTCGAGAGACCCAGTACTTC.